The clone carrying this TCR beta chain was counted between two and nine times. The antigen is unknown. Sequence data for DNA of cultured CD4+ T cells were generated by the Oncomine TCR Beta short-read assay. TCRdb used MiXCR to reprocess the PCR reads, holding one entry per CDR3 protein. The sample has approximately 16,000 distinct CDR3 sequences, about two fifths seen once. CDR3 length: 14 amino acids. Germline CDR1 LNHDA, CDR2 SQIVND (reference sequence). Trimming stripped 3 bases from V and 1 base from J, with 10 bases between. These data belong to a study of vaccination and CD4 T cells after COVID-19. Study at large: Each enrolled participant received a two-dose regimen of either BNT162b2 or mRNA-1273 vaccine. The peptides that stimulated the cells were overlapping spike peptides from SARS-CoV-2, HCoV-NL63, HCoV-OC43 and HCoV-229E.

The sample's treatment: approximately nine-day PBMC culture with coronavirus spike peptide pools or control peptides (ViraFEST assay). The sequence was collected from a human donor who had recovered from COVID-19. The chain recombines TRBV19 with TRBJ2-7; possible D gene TRBD1, 6 bases. The sequences come from CD4+ T cells from blood, cultured in vitro, collected after SARS-CoV-2 vaccination. As DNA, the CDR3 is TGTGCCAGTAGTATCCCAGGGGCATCCTACGAGCAGTACTTC. This codes for CASSIPGASYEQYF.